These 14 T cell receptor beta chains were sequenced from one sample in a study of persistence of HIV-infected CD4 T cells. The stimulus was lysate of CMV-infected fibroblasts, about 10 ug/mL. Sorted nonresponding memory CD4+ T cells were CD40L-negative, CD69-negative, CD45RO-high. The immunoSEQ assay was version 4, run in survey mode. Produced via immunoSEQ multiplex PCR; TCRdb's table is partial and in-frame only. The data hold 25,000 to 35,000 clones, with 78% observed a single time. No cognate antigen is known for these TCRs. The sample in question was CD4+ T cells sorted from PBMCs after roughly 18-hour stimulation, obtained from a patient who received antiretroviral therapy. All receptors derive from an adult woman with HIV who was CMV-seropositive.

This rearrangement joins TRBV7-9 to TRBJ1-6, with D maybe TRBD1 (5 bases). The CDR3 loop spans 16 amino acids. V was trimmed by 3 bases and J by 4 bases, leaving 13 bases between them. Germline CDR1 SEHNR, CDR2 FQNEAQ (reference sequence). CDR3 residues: CASSLGRVTYNSPLHF. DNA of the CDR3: TGTGCCAGCAGCTTGGGCAGGGTGACTTATAATTCACCCCTCCACTTT.

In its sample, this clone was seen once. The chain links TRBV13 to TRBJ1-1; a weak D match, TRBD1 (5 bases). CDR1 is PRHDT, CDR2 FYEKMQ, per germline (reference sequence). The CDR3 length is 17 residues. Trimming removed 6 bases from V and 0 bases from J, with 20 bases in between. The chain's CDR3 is CASSQGPGTRMNTEAFF. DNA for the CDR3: TGTGCCAGCAGTCAAGGGCCCGGGACCCGGATGAACACTGAAGCTTTCTTT.

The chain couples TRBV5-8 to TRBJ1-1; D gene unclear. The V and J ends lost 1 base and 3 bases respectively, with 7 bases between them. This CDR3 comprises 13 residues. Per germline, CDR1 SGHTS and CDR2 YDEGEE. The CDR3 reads CASSLNGDTEAFF. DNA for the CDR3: TGTGCCAGCAGCTTGAATGGGGACACTGAAGCTTTCTTT.

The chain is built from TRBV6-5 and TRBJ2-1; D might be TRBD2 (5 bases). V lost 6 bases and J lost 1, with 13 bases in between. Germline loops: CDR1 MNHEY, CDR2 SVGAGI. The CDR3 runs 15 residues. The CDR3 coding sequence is TGTGCCAGCAGCTCCGCGGGCCTTTCCTACAATGAGCAGTTCTTC. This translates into CASSSAGLSYNEQFF.

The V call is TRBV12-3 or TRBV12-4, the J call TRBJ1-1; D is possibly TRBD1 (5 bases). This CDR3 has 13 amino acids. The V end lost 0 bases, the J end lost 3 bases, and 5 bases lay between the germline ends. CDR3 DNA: TGTGCCAGCAGTTTAGCCAGGGACACTGAAGCTTTCTTT. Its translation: CASSLARDTEAFF.

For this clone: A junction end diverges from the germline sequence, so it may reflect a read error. The CDR3 DNA reads TGTGCCAGCAGTGAAGTACCGGGGCTCCCGGTCTTC. This encodes CASSEVPGLPVF. The chain carries TRBV6-1 and TRBJ2-7, with D perhaps TRBD1 or TRBD2 (5 bases each). Germline-derived CDR1 and CDR2 are MNHNS and SASEGT. The CDR3 sequence is 12 residues long.

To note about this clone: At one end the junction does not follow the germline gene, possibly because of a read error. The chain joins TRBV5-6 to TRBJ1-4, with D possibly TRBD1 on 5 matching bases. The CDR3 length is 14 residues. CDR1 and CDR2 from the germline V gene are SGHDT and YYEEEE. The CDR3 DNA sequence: TGTGCCAGCGGCTTGAACCCTGCGGGGCATGAACTGTTTTTT. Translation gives CASGLNPAGHELFF. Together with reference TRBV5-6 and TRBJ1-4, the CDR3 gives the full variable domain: DAGVTQSPTHLIKTRGQQVTLRCSPKSGHDTVSWYQQALGQGPQFIFQYYEEEERQRGNFPDRFSGHQFPNYSSELNVNALLLGDSALYLCASGLNPAGHELFFGSGTQLSVL.

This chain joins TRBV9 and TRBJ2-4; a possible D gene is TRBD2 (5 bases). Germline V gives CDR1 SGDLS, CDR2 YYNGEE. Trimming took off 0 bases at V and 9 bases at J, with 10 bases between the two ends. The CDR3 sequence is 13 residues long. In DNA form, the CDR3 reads TGTGCCAGCAGCGTAGTGGAGGACGCCATTCAGTACTTC. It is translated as CASSVVEDAIQYF.

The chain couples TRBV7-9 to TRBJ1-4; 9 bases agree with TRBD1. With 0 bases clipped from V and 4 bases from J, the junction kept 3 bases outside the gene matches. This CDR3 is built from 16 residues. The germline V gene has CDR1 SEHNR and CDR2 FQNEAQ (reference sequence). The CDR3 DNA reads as TGTGCCAGCAGCTTAGCCCCGGGACAGGGTAATGAAAAACTGTTTTTT. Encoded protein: CASSLAPGQGNEKLFF.

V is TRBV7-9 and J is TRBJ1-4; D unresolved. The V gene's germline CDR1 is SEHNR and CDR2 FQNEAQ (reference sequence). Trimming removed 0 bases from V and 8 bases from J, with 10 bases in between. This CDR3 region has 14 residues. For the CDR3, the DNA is TGTGCCAGCAGCTTAGCCCCGCCCAGGGAAAAACTGTTTTTT. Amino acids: CASSLAPPREKLFF.

CDR3 bases: TGTGCCAGTAGTATATCGGACGGCCTTAGCACTGAAGCTTTCTTT. Its protein product is CASSISDGLSTEAFF. The V gene is TRBV19, the J gene TRBJ1-1; D gene ambiguous. Trimming cost V 2 bases and J 4 bases, with 14 bases left between them. The CDR3 contains 15 residues. Germline CDR1 is LNHDA and CDR2 is SQIVND (reference sequence).

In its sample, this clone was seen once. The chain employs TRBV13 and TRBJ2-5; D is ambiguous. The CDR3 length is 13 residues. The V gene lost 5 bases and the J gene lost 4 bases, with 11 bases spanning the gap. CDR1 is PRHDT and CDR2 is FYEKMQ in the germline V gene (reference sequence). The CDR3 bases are TGTGCCAGCAGCCCAGCCCACGGAGAGACCCAGTACTTC. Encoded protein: CASSPAHGETQYF.

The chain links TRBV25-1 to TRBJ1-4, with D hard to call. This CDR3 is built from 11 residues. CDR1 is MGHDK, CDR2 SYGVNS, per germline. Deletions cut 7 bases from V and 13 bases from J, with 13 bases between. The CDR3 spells CASTGLGRLFF. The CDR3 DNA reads TGTGCCAGCACAGGATTGGGAAGACTGTTTTTT.

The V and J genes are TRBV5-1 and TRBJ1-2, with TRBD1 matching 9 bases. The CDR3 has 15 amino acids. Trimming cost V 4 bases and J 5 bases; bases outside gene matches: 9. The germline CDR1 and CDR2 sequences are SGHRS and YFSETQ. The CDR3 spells CASSPDRGSSYGYTF. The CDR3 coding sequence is TGCGCCAGCAGCCCGGACAGGGGCTCTTCTTATGGCTACACCTTC.